The clone carrying this TCR beta chain was detected only a few times. The data are from a study of shared clonotypes between healthy human individuals. Clones were read by immunoSEQ multiplex PCR, and TCRdb kept only the in-frame ones, dropping some. The repertoire consists of around 1.1 million clones, with around 78% occurring once and the leading ten covering more than 0.55%. Germline CDR1 and CDR2: SGHAT and FQNNGV. The CDR3 spans 14 residues. The germline V and J ends were trimmed by 5 bases and 3 bases, with 13 bases remaining between them. The sequence derives from a man younger than 35 in good health. Some clones in this sample may be carry-over from other donors' samples. Sequenced input: memory CD4+ T cells from PBMCs. Subset defined: CD45RA-negative fraction. This chain connects TRBV11-2 to TRBJ1-1; weak D call: TRBD1 (5 bases). CDR3 nucleotides: TGTGCCAGCAGCACGCGGGACGAGGACACTGAAGCTTTCTTT. Its protein product is CASSTRDEDTEAFF.